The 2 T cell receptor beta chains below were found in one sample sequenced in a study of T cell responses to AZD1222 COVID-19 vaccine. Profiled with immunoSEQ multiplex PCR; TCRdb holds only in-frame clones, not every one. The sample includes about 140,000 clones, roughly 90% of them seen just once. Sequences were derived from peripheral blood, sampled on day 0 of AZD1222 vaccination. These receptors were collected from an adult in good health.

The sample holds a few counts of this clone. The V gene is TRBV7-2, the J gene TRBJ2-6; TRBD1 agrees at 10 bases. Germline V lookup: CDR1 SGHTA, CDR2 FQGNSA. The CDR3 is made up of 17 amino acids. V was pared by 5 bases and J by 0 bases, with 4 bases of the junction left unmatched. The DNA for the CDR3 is TGTGCCAGCAGCCAGACAGGGGGCCACTCTGGGGCCAACGTCCTGACTTTC. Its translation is CASSQTGGHSGANVLTF.

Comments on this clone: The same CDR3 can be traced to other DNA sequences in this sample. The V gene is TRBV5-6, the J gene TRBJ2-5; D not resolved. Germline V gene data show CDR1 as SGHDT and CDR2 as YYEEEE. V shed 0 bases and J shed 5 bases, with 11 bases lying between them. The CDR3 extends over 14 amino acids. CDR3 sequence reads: CASSLGTAGETQYF. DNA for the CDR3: TGTGCCAGCAGCTTGGGCACAGCCGGGGAGACCCAGTACTTC.